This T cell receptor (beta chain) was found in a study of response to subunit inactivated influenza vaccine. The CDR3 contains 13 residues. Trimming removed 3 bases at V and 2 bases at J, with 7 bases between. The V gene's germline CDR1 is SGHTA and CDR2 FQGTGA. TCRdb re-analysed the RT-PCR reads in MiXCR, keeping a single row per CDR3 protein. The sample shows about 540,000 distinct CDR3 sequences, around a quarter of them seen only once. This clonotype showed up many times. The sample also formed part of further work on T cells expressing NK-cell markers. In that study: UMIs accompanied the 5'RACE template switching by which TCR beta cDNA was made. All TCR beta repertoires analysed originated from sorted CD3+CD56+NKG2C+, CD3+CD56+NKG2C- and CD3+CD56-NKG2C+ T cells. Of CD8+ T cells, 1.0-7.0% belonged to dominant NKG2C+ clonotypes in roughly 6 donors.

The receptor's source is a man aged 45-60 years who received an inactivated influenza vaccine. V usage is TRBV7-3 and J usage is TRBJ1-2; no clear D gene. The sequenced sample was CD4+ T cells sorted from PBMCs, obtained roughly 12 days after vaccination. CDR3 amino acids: CASSFGENYGYTF. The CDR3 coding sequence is TGTGCCAGCAGCTTCGGAGAGAACTATGGCTACACCTTC.